The rows below give T cell receptor beta chains drawn from one sample of a study of blood T cell repertoires in COVID-19. The assay was immunoSEQ multiplex PCR, and TCRdb's table has in-frame clones only and misses some. The sample lists about 220,000 clones; over 70% were seen once. The sample was peripheral blood. The receptors shown here come from a woman aged 70-85 years with acute or convalescent COVID-19. Both conserved end residues are part of each CDR3. The D gene is left open where the match is weak. Size is omitted from some rows. Given values are once, few, many or a class for expanded clones.

v_call	d_call	clone_size	j_call	cdr3_aa	cdr3_nt
TRBV6-1	NA	NA	TRBJ2-3	CASSEQGMIPDTQYF	TGTGCCAGCAGTGAACAGGGGATGATCCCAGATACGCAGTATTTT
TRBV30	TRBD1	NA	TRBJ1-2	CAWGQGNYGYTF	TGTGCCTGGGGACAGGGCAACTATGGCTACACCTTC
TRBV2	NA	NA	TRBJ2-5	CASSQGGETQYF	TGTGCCAGCAGCCAAGGGGGAGAGACCCAGTACTTC
TRBV6-5	NA	NA	TRBJ1-1	CASRDWTHQNTEAFF	TGTGCCAGCAGAGACTGGACACACCAGAACACTGAAGCTTTCTTT
TRBV2	NA	NA	TRBJ1-5	CASSELFSNQPQHF	TGTGCCAGCAGTGAACTTTTTAGCAATCAGCCCCAGCATTTT
TRBV6-5	NA	NA	TRBJ1-1	CASSYSGGVAEAFF	TGTGCCAGCAGTTACTCGGGGGGGGTTGCTGAAGCTTTCTTT
TRBV11-2	TRBD1	NA	TRBJ2-1	CASSLDRVNEQFF	TGTGCCTCTTCCCTGGACAGGGTGAATGAGCAGTTCTTC
TRBV1	NA	NA	TRBJ2-1	CTSSRLQRTSPQPPYNEQFF	TGCACCAGCAGCCGACTCCAAAGGACTAGCCCCCAACCCCCCTACAATGAGCAGTTCTTC
TRBV14	TRBD1	NA	TRBJ2-7	CASSKTGTGTYEQYF	TGTGCCAGCAGCAAAACCGGGACAGGGACCTACGAGCAGTACTTC
TRBV10-2	TRBD1	NA	TRBJ2-5	CASRDRDRVEETQYF	TGCGCCAGCAGAGACCGGGACAGGGTGGAAGAGACCCAGTACTTC
TRBV18	NA	NA	TRBJ2-5	CASSPIRGKETQYF	TGTGCCAGCTCACCAATAAGGGGGAAAGAGACCCAGTACTTC
TRBV6-5	TRBD1	NA	TRBJ2-7	CASYRGQAQSDEQYF	TGTGCCAGCTATAGGGGACAGGCCCAGAGCGACGAGCAGTACTTC
TRBV4-1	NA	NA	TRBJ2-7	CASSQERQTTFYEQYF	TGCGCCAGCAGCCAAGAAAGACAGACAACCTTCTACGAGCAGTACTTC
TRBV2	NA	few	TRBJ2-3	CASSSQGWTDTQYF	TGTGCCAGCAGTTCCCAGGGTTGGACAGATACGCAGTATTTT
TRBV4-3	TRBD2	few	TRBJ2-1	CAAGTSGGKEQFF	TGCGCCGCCGGGACTAGCGGGGGGAAGGAGCAGTTCTTC
TRBV6-5	NA	few	TRBJ1-2	CASSARQQGSHGYTF	TGTGCCAGCAGCGCCAGACAACAGGGATCGCATGGCTACACCTTC
TRBV4-1	NA	NA	TRBJ1-3	CASSQTTREGRIYF	TGCGCCAGCAGTCAAACTACGAGGGAGGGCCGCATATATTTT
TRBV5-8	NA	NA	TRBJ2-3	CASSLWGSTDTQYF	TGTGCCAGCAGCTTATGGGGCTCCACAGATACGCAGTATTTT
TRBV3-1/TRBV3-2	TRBD2	NA	TRBJ2-3	CASSQVTSGTQYF	TGTGCCAGCAGCCAAGTAACTAGCGGTACGCAGTATTTT
TRBV3-1/TRBV3-2	NA	NA	TRBJ2-1	CASSPRTGNEQFF	TGTGCCAGCAGCCCACGAACGGGTAATGAGCAGTTCTTC
TRBV18	NA	NA	TRBJ2-5	CASSPPLTDSGGTQYF	TGTGCCAGCTCACCACCTCTGACGGATTCGGGTGGGACCCAGTACTTC
TRBV6-1	NA	NA	TRBJ2-5	CASSDQQLWKKETQYF	TGTGCCAGCAGTGACCAACAACTATGGAAAAAAGAGACCCAGTACTTC